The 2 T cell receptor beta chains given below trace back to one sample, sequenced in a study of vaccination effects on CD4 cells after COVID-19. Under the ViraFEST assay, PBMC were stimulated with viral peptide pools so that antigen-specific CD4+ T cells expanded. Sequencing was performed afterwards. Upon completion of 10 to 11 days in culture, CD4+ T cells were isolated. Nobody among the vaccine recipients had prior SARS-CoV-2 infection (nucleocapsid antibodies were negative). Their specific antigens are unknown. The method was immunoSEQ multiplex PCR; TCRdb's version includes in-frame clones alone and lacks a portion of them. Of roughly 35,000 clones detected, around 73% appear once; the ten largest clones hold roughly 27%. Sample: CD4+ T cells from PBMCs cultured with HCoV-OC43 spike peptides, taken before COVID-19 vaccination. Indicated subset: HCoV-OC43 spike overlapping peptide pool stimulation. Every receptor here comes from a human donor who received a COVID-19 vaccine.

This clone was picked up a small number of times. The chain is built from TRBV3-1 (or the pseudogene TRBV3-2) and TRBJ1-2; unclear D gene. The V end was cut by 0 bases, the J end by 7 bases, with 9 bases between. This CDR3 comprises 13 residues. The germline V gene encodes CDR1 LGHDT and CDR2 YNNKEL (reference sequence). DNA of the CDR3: TGTGCCAGCAGCCAAGATCTGGGCGGTGGCTACACCTTC. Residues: CASSQDLGGGYTF.

The CDR3 DNA sequence: TGCGCCAGCAGCCAAGATGGGCAATGGGGTCAGCCCCAGCATTTT. Its protein product is CASSQDGQWGQPQHF. The gene calls are TRBV4-3 and TRBJ1-5; D is unclear. V was pared by 0 bases and J by 6 bases, with 12 bases between. CDR1 is LGHNA and CDR2 is YSLEER in the germline V gene. The CDR3 runs 15 residues.